A single sample is the source of the 29 T cell receptor beta chains below, sequenced in a study of lymphopenia after photon versus proton radiotherapy (dated by TCRdb to about 2019). The library was built by means of the immunoSEQ multiplex PCR assay. The clones in this table, taken by TCRdb from immuneACCESS, are in-frame only. Not every clone is retained; where verified, under half of the shortfall comes from an unresolved V gene, and the cause of the rest is unknown. The sample table records some 29,000 clones; roughly 86% of these occur just once. The ten largest clones add up to around 46% of the sample. Here the sequenced sample was peripheral blood, taken from a patient treated with proton-based radiotherapy. The receptor set was obtained from an older woman with cholangiocarcinoma. Some clones in this sample may be carry-over from other donors' samples.

The count of this clone is one. The V call is TRBV2, the J call TRBJ2-5; D gene unclear. The V end lost 6 bases, the J end lost 1 base, and 6 bases lay between the germline ends. The CDR3 sequence is 12 residues long. Germline CDR1 is SNHLY and CDR2 is FYNNEI. CDR3: CASRGLQETQYF. The CDR3 DNA follows: TGTGCCAGCAGAGGCCTCCAAGAGACCCAGTACTTC.

This clone was seen a handful of times. The chain joins TRBV19 to TRBJ1-1; 8 bases are a match to TRBD1. The CDR3 has 14 amino acids. J gave up 5 bases and V 1 base, and 3 bases lay outside the gene matches. The germline V gene has CDR1 LNHDA and CDR2 SQIVND (reference sequence). CDR3 sequence: CASSIARGRTEAFF. The CDR3, as DNA: TGTGCCAGTAGTATAGCCAGGGGGCGTACTGAAGCTTTCTTT.

This chain links TRBV7-7 with TRBJ2-2, with D uncertain. The germline V and J ends were trimmed by 7 bases and 3 bases, with 15 bases remaining between them. Per germline, CDR1 SSHAT and CDR2 FNYEAQ (reference sequence). The CDR3 is 15 residues long. This chain's CDR3 is CASTPRQVDTGELFF. The CDR3 DNA follows: TGTGCCAGCACCCCCAGACAAGTCGACACCGGGGAGCTGTTTTTT.

The J gene is TRBJ1-4, the V gene TRBV5-5; D gene unclear. This CDR3 is built from 17 residues. Germline V gene sequence: CDR1 SGHKS, CDR2 YYEKEE (reference sequence). V was trimmed by 0 bases and J by 0 bases, leaving 12 bases between them. DNA for the CDR3: TGTGCCAGCAGCTTGGCCCTGGGCCGGGCAACTAATGAAAAACTGTTTTTT. Translating gives CASSLALGRATNEKLFF.

The chain has TRBV7-2 and TRBJ2-1; 9 bases agree with TRBD2. This CDR3 is built from 16 residues. The germline V gene has CDR1 SGHTA and CDR2 FQGNSA. The trim removed 4 bases at V and 8 bases at J, leaving 12 bases unmatched. CDR3 sequence: CASSSQGPAGGHEQFF. The CDR3 DNA reads as TGTGCCAGCAGCTCCCAGGGGCCAGCGGGAGGCCATGAGCAGTTCTTC. The variable domain in full, completed from reference TRBV7-2 and TRBJ2-1, reads GAGVSQSPSNKVTEKGKDVELRCDPISGHTALYWYRQSLGQGLEFLIYFQGNSAPDKSGLPSDRFSAERTGGSVSTLTIQRTQQEDSAVYLCASSSQGPAGGHEQFFGPGTRLTVL.

This clone was picked up a small number of times. V gene TRBV7-2 combines with J gene TRBJ2-3; perhaps TRBD2 as D (6 bases). V gave up 0 bases and J gave up 5 bases, with 12 bases separating them. The CDR3 totals 15 residues. Germline V gene lookup returns CDR1 SGHTA and CDR2 FQGNSA. This CDR3 is CASSLATGSGDTQYF. The CDR3 DNA sequence: TGTGCCAGCAGCTTAGCCACTGGTAGCGGAGATACGCAGTATTTT.

The chain joins TRBV18 to TRBJ2-7; 10 positions match TRBD1. The CDR3 is made up of 15 amino acids. The V gene's germline CDR1 is KGHSH and CDR2 LQKENI. The V gene end was trimmed by 2 bases and the J gene end by 6 bases; junction bases not matched to a gene: 7. CDR3 in DNA: TGTGCCAGCTCACCATGGGACAGGGGCGGAGGCGAGCAGTACTTC. This gives the protein CASSPWDRGGGEQYF.

The rearrangement uses TRBV5-6 and TRBJ1-2; D is perhaps TRBD1 (6 bases). V was pared by 0 bases and J by 6 bases, with 9 bases between. The CDR3 has 13 residues. From germline, CDR1 is SGHDT and CDR2 YYEEEE. The CDR3, as DNA: TGTGCCAGCAGCTTGGCAGGGGCGGATGGCTACACCTTC. Its protein is CASSLAGADGYTF.

The V call is TRBV29-1, the J call TRBJ1-2, with TRBD1 matching over 9 bases. The CDR3 consists of 13 residues. V trimming: 7 bases; J trimming: 8 bases; junction bases outside the gene matches: 11. Germline V gene sequence: CDR1 SQVTM, CDR2 ANQGSEA. CDR3 bases: TGCAGCGCCATAGGACAGGGGATGTGGGGCTACACCTTC. Translating it yields CSAIGQGMWGYTF.

The V and J genes are TRBV6-1 and TRBJ1-5; D is unclear. The CDR3 length is 14 residues. V shed 6 bases and J shed 0 bases, with 9 bases lying between them. Germline V gene lookup returns CDR1 MNHNS and CDR2 SASEGT. In DNA form, the CDR3 reads TGTGCCAGCAGCGGACCGACTAGCAATCAGCCCCAGCATTTT. Its translation: CASSGPTSNQPQHF.

The chain links TRBV5-4 to TRBJ2-7; D is possibly TRBD2 (5 bases). This CDR3 is built from 15 residues. The germline CDR1 and CDR2 sequences are SGHNT and YYREEE (reference sequence). V was cut by 0 bases and J by 3 bases, with 13 bases left in between. The CDR3 DNA follows: TGTGCCAGCAGCTTGGCGGTCCCGGGGATCTACGAGCAGTACTTC. Translation gives CASSLAVPGIYEQYF.

This rearrangement joins TRBV11-2 to TRBJ2-5; D is possibly TRBD1 (5 bases). V shed 5 bases and J shed 5 bases, with 12 bases lying between them. This CDR3 spans 13 amino acids. Looked up from germline, CDR1 is SGHAT and CDR2 is FQNNGV. The CDR3 here is CASSPRQWETQYF. In DNA, the CDR3 is TGTGCCAGCAGCCCACGACAGTGGGAGACCCAGTACTTC.

The chain has TRBV27 and TRBJ2-3; no reliable D call. The CDR3 extends over 17 amino acids. Germline lookup yields CDR1 MNHEY and CDR2 SMNVEV (reference sequence). Trimming removed 5 bases at V and 1 base at J, with 19 bases between. The chain's CDR3 is CASSPQPPPAGTDTQYF. CDR3 coding DNA: TGTGCCAGCAGTCCGCAGCCACCACCGGCAGGCACAGATACGCAGTATTTT.

The chain uses TRBV7-2 and TRBJ1-2; possible D gene TRBD1, 5 bases. This CDR3 comprises 13 residues. V lost 0 bases to trimming and J lost 8 bases, with 10 bases between them. Germline values: CDR1 SGHTA, CDR2 FQGNSA. The CDR3 bases are TGTGCCAGCAGCTTAGCGGGGAGGGACGGCTACACCTTC. Translation gives CASSLAGRDGYTF.

V and J are TRBV10-2 and TRBJ2-7; tentatively, D is TRBD1 or TRBD2 (5 bases each). Germline V gene sequence: CDR1 WSHSY, CDR2 SAAADI. The CDR3 contains 14 residues. The V and J ends lost 6 bases and 4 bases respectively, with 16 bases between them. The DNA for the CDR3 is TGCGCCAGCAGCGGACGGGGTAAGGGGTACGAGCAGTACTTC. It translates to CASSGRGKGYEQYF.

This chain joins TRBV7-6 and TRBJ1-1, with D hard to call. The CDR3 spans 13 residues. V was clipped by 0 bases and J by 5 bases, with 7 bases between them. Germline CDR1 reads SGHVS; CDR2 reads FNYEAQ. The CDR3 bases are TGTGCCAGCAGCTTAGCGGGTCAGACTGAAGCTTTCTTT. This sequence encodes CASSLAGQTEAFF.

The rearrangement joins TRBV5-6 to TRBJ1-5; D unclear. V dropped 2 bases and J dropped 7 bases, with 7 bases sitting between them. The CDR3 consists of 12 residues. Germline V gives CDR1 SGHDT, CDR2 YYEEEE. CDR3 nucleotides: TGTGCCAGCAGCTTATGGGGACAGCCCCAGCATTTT. This translates into CASSLWGQPQHF.

The chain joins TRBV7-2 to TRBJ1-5; D is possibly TRBD1 (6 bases). The V and J ends lost 2 bases and 4 bases respectively, with 9 bases between them. The CDR3 sequence is 14 residues long. Per germline, CDR1 SGHTA and CDR2 FQGNSA. Here the CDR3 reads CASSLTGTNQPQHF. In DNA form, the CDR3 reads TGTGCCAGCAGCTTAACAGGGACGAATCAGCCCCAGCATTTT.

The chain links TRBV28 to TRBJ1-2; 9 nucleotides agree with TRBD1. The CDR3 sequence is 14 residues long. The germline V gene encodes CDR1 MDHEN and CDR2 SYDVKM. Losses at the gene ends were 6 bases for V and 8 bases for J; bases not matched to a gene: 10. CDR3 in amino acids: CASRLAGQGGGYTF. The CDR3 DNA reads TGTGCCAGCAGATTAGCGGGACAGGGAGGCGGCTACACCTTC.

The V gene is TRBV11-3, the J gene TRBJ2-7; TRBD1 matches at 7 bases. In germline, CDR1 is SGHNT, CDR2 YENEEA. There are 12 residues in the CDR3. J lost 4 bases, V lost 5 bases, and 2 bases had no gene match. This chain's CDR3 is CASSATGYEQYF. As DNA, the CDR3 is TGTGCCAGCAGCGCGACAGGGTACGAGCAGTACTTC.

V gene TRBV5-6 combines with J gene TRBJ1-2, with D possibly matching TRBD1 (5 bases). The V end was cut by 1 base, the J end by 3 bases, with 10 bases between. The V gene's germline CDR1 is SGHDT and CDR2 YYEEEE. The CDR3 is made up of 14 amino acids. CDR3 coding DNA: TGTGCCAGCAGCTTGATCCAGACAGACTATGGCTACACCTTC. It translates to CASSLIQTDYGYTF.

This clone has only a few counts. One end of the junction fails to match germline, which may point to a read error. V is TRBV5-1 and J is TRBJ2-7; maybe TRBD2 (7 bases). The germline V gene encodes CDR1 SGHRS and CDR2 YFSETQ. The CDR3 spans 13 residues. DNA of the CDR3: TGCGCCAGCAGCTTAGTCGAAGCCGGGGGGCTTTCATTC. Residues: CASSLVEAGGLSF.

This clone was seen once. The chain carries TRBV6-1 and TRBJ2-1; 8 positions agree with TRBD2. The ends lost 3 bases at V and 7 bases at J; junction bases unmatched: 11. The CDR3 is made up of 16 amino acids. The germline gives CDR1 MNHNS, CDR2 SASEGT. This CDR3 is CASSDPPGTSKNEQFF. The CDR3, as DNA: TGTGCCAGCAGTGATCCTCCCGGGACTAGTAAAAATGAGCAGTTCTTC.

J is TRBJ1-4 and V is TRBV4-1; D is possibly TRBD1 (5 bases). Per the germline V gene, CDR1 is MGHRA and CDR2 is YSYEKL. V shed 1 base and J shed 13 bases, with 25 bases lying between them. The CDR3 is 17 residues long. CDR3 in amino acids: CASSQARRGTDPQRLFF. The CDR3 nucleotides read TGCGCCAGCAGCCAAGCACGTCGGGGCACAGACCCCCAAAGACTGTTTTTT.

The V call is TRBV18, the J call TRBJ2-3, with unresolved D. The V end lost 0 bases, the J end lost 6 bases, and 7 bases lay between the germline ends. The CDR3 is 13 residues long. Germline loops: CDR1 KGHSH, CDR2 LQKENI. CDR3 bases: TGTGCCAGCTCACCACCTACCGGGGATACGCAGTATTTT. Amino acids: CASSPPTGDTQYF.

The rearrangement uses TRBV7-8 and TRBJ1-2; D is undetermined. The CDR3 runs 14 residues. Trimming pared 1 base from V and 1 base from J, leaving 7 bases between. Germline assignment: CDR1 SGHVS and CDR2 FQNEAQ. The CDR3 spells CASSLGHNNYGYTF. The DNA for the CDR3 is TGTGCCAGCAGCTTAGGACACAATAACTATGGCTACACCTTC.

This chain connects TRBV7-2 to TRBJ1-1; D is possibly TRBD1 (5 bases). CDR1 SGHTA and CDR2 FQGNSA come from the germline V gene. The CDR3 sequence is 13 residues long. V lost 4 bases, J lost 10 bases, and 16 bases lay in between. The CDR3 DNA sequence: TGTGCCAGCAGCTCCCACGAGGGGTATTCAGCTTTCTTT. Its protein is CASSSHEGYSAFF.

The chain carries TRBV6-5 and TRBJ2-5; 7 nucleotides line up with TRBD1. Trimming removed 3 bases from V and 4 bases from J; junction bases left unmatched: 8. In germline, CDR1 is MNHEY, CDR2 SVGAGI. This CDR3 region has 15 residues. The CDR3 region has the DNA TGTGCCAGCAGTTATCTTGCGACAGGGATAGAGACCCAGTACTTC. Its protein is CASSYLATGIETQYF.

J is TRBJ1-6 and V is TRBV2; no firm D call. There are 15 residues in the CDR3. Germline V gene data show CDR1 as SNHLY and CDR2 as FYNNEI. Trimming shortened V by 3 bases and J by 3 bases, and 9 bases separated the two germline ends. CDR3 protein: CASSDRPVYNSPLHF. Here the CDR3 DNA reads TGTGCCAGCAGTGATCGGCCCGTCTATAATTCACCCCTCCACTTT.